The sample holds many counts of the clone carrying this TCR beta chain. Time point here: longitudinal time-point 1 (baseline). 5'RACE with 10-nucleotide random UMIs generated the cDNA. TCRdb fed the 5' RACE reads into MiXCR, producing one record per CDR3 protein. Among approximately 70,000 distinct CDR3 sequences listed, approximately 10% were seen once. The data were taken from a study of neurological immune-mediated disorders. Sequenced sample: PBMCs. This clonotype originated in a man in his thirties or forties in good health.

This CDR3 reads CATSDRDRTVNSYNEQFF. As DNA, the CDR3 is TGTGCCACCAGTGACCGAGACCGGACAGTTAACTCCTACAATGAGCAGTTCTTC. The chain combines TRBV24-1 with TRBJ2-1; D may be TRBD1 (6 bases). CDR3 length equals 18 residues. Germline CDR1 KGHDR, CDR2 SFDVKD. The V end lost 4 bases, the J end lost 0 bases, and 18 bases lay between the germline ends.